Below are 30 T cell receptor beta chains sequenced from a single sample in a study of blood T cell repertoires in COVID-19. Method: immunoSEQ multiplex PCR; TCRdb's copy keeps in-frame clones and lacks some. This sample has approximately 110,000 clones, with about 70% found just once. Sequencing input: peripheral blood. The receptor source for this set is a man older than 75 with COVID-19, enrolled during active disease.

The chain employs TRBV5-4 and TRBJ1-5; 8 nucleotides match TRBD1. Germline trimming cut 5 bases from V and 7 bases from J; bases unmatched to any gene: 5. Germline V gene lookup returns CDR1 SGHNT and CDR2 YYREEE (reference sequence). This CDR3 spans 13 amino acids. In nucleotides, the CDR3 is TGTGCCAGCAGTCAGGACAGGGACCAGCCCCAGCATTTT. Its protein product is CASSQDRDQPQHF. Full variable domain (remainder filled in from reference TRBV5-4 and TRBJ1-5): ETGVTQSPTHLIKTRGQQVTLRCSSQSGHNTVSWYQQALGQGPQFIFQYYREEENGRGNFPPRFSGLQFPNYSSELNVNALELDDSALYLCASSQDRDQPQHFGDGTRLSIL.

V and J are TRBV19 and TRBJ1-2; no definite D call. The CDR3 covers 15 residues. In germline, CDR1 is LNHDA, CDR2 SQIVND (reference sequence). The V gene lost 5 bases and the J gene lost 8 bases, with 21 bases spanning the gap. In DNA form, the CDR3 reads TGTGCCAGTAGTCCAGACATGACGCGAACGGGGGGCTACACCTTC. This encodes CASSPDMTRTGGYTF.

The chain uses TRBV19 and TRBJ2-7, with 9 nucleotides matching TRBD1. Germline loops: CDR1 LNHDA, CDR2 SQIVND (reference sequence). There are 16 residues in the CDR3. The J segment lost 6 bases and the V segment lost 2 bases, leaving 11 bases of the junction unmatched. The CDR3 coding sequence is TGTGCCAGTAGTATAAACCGGGACAGGGCGAAATGCGAGCAGTACTTC. It codes for CASSINRDRAKCEQYF.

This chain links TRBV21-1 with TRBJ1-5. TRBV21-1 is annotated as a pseudogene. The CDR3 is 14 amino acids. This CDR3 is CASSKAQEGQPQHF. In nucleotides, the CDR3 is TGTGCCAGCAGCAAAGCACAGGAGGGGCAGCCCCAGCATTTT.

The chain combines TRBV5-1 with TRBJ1-1; D is unresolved. Germline V gene lookup returns CDR1 SGHRS and CDR2 YFSETQ. The CDR3 is made up of 14 amino acids. The germline V and J ends were trimmed by 6 bases and 6 bases, with 18 bases remaining between them. For the CDR3, the DNA is TGCGCCAGCAACCTTGGGGTTATGGGAGCTGAAGCTTTCTTT. Translating gives CASNLGVMGAEAFF.

The V call is TRBV7-3, the J call TRBJ2-1; the D gene is possibly TRBD2 (6 bases). The V end lost 3 bases, the J end lost 9 bases, and 9 bases lay between the germline ends. The germline V gene encodes CDR1 SGHTA and CDR2 FQGTGA. This CDR3 region has 12 residues. The CDR3 DNA sequence: TGTGCCAGCAGCTTGGACTATGGTGAGCAGTTCTTC. Amino acids: CASSLDYGEQFF.

This chain links TRBV2 with TRBJ1-6, with D possibly matching TRBD1 (5 bases). Germline CDR1 reads SNHLY; CDR2 reads FYNNEI. The CDR3 has 12 residues. Deletions cut 6 bases from V and 11 bases from J, with 11 bases between. The CDR3: CASRLEGTPLHF. CDR3 sequence (DNA): TGTGCCAGCAGGTTGGAGGGGACACCCCTCCACTTT.

The chain recombines TRBV4-1 with TRBJ2-2, with a possible D match to TRBD1 (6 bases). Germline lookup yields CDR1 MGHRA and CDR2 YSYEKL. Between the trimmed V and J ends, which lost 0 bases and 9 bases, there was a span of 11 bases. The CDR3 spans 14 residues. CDR3 DNA sequence: TGCGCCAGCAGCCAAGATTATGGGGGCCGGGAGCTGTTTTTT. Translation gives CASSQDYGGRELFF.

This chain uses TRBV5-6 with TRBJ2-6; D call uncertain. The CDR3 extends over 14 amino acids. Germline assignment: CDR1 SGHDT and CDR2 YYEEEE. V shed 3 bases and J shed 0 bases, with 4 bases lying between them. The CDR3 loop reads CASSSFSGANVLTF. The CDR3 bases are TGTGCCAGCAGCTCGTTCTCTGGGGCCAACGTCCTGACTTTC.

The genes are TRBV28 and TRBJ1-1; D is unclear. The V gene lost 3 bases and the J gene lost 8 bases, with 10 bases spanning the gap. The CDR3 loop spans 12 amino acids. Germline CDR1 MDHEN, CDR2 SYDVKM. CDR3 DNA sequence: TGTGCCAGCAGTTTGAATGGCAGGGAAGCTTTCTTT. This sequence encodes CASSLNGREAFF.

This clone was seen once. V is TRBV28 and J is TRBJ1-5, with D uncertain. The V and J ends lost 2 bases and 2 bases respectively, with 10 bases between them. This CDR3 comprises 15 residues. From germline, CDR1 is MDHEN and CDR2 SYDVKM. In DNA, the CDR3 is TGTGCCAGCAGTTTAGGGAGGTGGGGCAATCAGCCCCAGCATTTT. Encoded protein: CASSLGRWGNQPQHF.

The chain is built from TRBV7-9 and TRBJ1-2, with a weak D call TRBD1 (5 bases). The CDR3 sequence is 15 residues long. CDR1 is SEHNR, CDR2 FQNEAQ, per germline (reference sequence). Trimming stripped 5 bases from V and 2 bases from J, with 15 bases between. In DNA, the CDR3 is TGTGCCAGCAGCCCCCTCGGGGGTAAGAACTATGGCTACACCTTC. It encodes CASSPLGGKNYGYTF.

The chain recombines TRBV7-8 with TRBJ2-7; 7 bases align to TRBD1. Germline lookup yields CDR1 SGHVS and CDR2 FQNEAQ. This CDR3 is built from 17 residues. Trimming took 0 bases from V and 0 from J; bases not matched to a gene: 8. The CDR3 here is CASSLAGGSSSSYEQYF. The CDR3 region has the DNA TGTGCCAGCAGCTTAGCAGGGGGCAGCTCCAGCTCCTACGAGCAGTACTTC.

The V and J genes are TRBV2 and TRBJ1-5, with 7 nucleotides matching TRBD1. Unmatched junction bases numbered 12, after V lost 6 bases and J lost 4 bases. The CDR3 is 16 residues long. Looked up from germline, CDR1 is SNHLY and CDR2 is FYNNEI. The chain's CDR3 is CASRVSPRDRNQPQHF. The CDR3 DNA follows: TGTGCCAGCAGAGTTTCCCCCCGGGACAGAAATCAGCCCCAGCATTTT.

A few counts support this clone. This chain joins TRBV16 and TRBJ1-2; D may be TRBD1 (5 bases). CDR3 length equals 12 residues. The germline V and J ends were trimmed by 4 bases and 9 bases, with 12 bases remaining between them. Germline values: CDR1 KGHSY, CDR2 FQNENV. The CDR3 region has the DNA TGTGCCAGCAGCCGAATGGGGGGAAGCTACACCTTC. It yields the protein CASSRMGGSYTF.

The rearrangement links TRBV2 to TRBJ2-3; 14 positions match TRBD2. The ends lost 6 bases at V and 11 bases at J; junction bases unmatched: 4. This CDR3 is 13 amino acids long. The V gene's germline CDR1 is SNHLY and CDR2 FYNNEI. CDR3 in amino acids: CASSGTSGGEQYF. The CDR3 DNA reads as TGTGCCAGCAGCGGGACTAGCGGGGGCGAGCAGTATTTT. Full variable domain (rest looked up from reference TRBV2 and TRBJ2-3): EPEVTQTPSHQVTQMGQEVILRCVPISNHLYFYWYRQILGQKVEFLVSFYNNEISEKSEIFDDQFSVERPDGSNFTLKIRSTKLEDSAMYFCASSGTSGGEQYFGPGTRLTVL.

This sequence joins TRBV14 and TRBJ2-1; TRBD2 agrees at 10 bases. Germline values: CDR1 SGHDN, CDR2 FVKESK. The V gene end was trimmed by 0 bases and the J gene end by 8 bases; junction bases not matched to a gene: 10. CDR3 length: 17 residues. The CDR3 loop is CASSQEITSGATDEQFF. CDR3 bases: TGTGCCAGCAGCCAAGAAATAACTAGCGGGGCGACGGATGAGCAGTTCTTC.

The chain couples TRBV5-1 to TRBJ1-1, with D possibly being TRBD1 (6 bases). Trimming pared 0 bases from V and 0 bases from J, leaving 15 bases between. This CDR3 is built from 17 residues. Looked up from germline, CDR1 is SGHRS and CDR2 is YFSETQ. The CDR3 DNA reads as TGCGCCAGCAGCTTGGGACTTCTGGGGGCCGTGAACACTGAAGCTTTCTTT. Its translation: CASSLGLLGAVNTEAFF.

CDR3 nucleotides: TGTGCCAGTAGACGCGCTAGCGGGACAGTCGGAAATGAGCAGTTCTTC. Amino acid sequence: CASRRASGTVGNEQFF. This chain joins TRBV19 and TRBJ2-1, with TRBD2 identical over 9 bases. CDR3 length: 16 amino acids. Germline loops: CDR1 LNHDA, CDR2 SQIVND (reference sequence). V trimming: 6 bases; J trimming: 7 bases; junction bases outside the gene matches: 13. The whole variable domain, filled in from reference TRBV19 and TRBJ2-1, reads DGGITQSPKYLFRKEGQNVTLSCEQNLNHDAMYWYRQDPGQGLRLIYYSQIVNDFQKGDIAEGYSVSREKKESFPLTVTSAQKNPTAFYLCASRRASGTVGNEQFFGPGTRLTVL.

This chain uses TRBV9 with TRBJ2-7, with TRBD1 matching 11 bases. This CDR3 is built from 15 residues. With 3 bases clipped from V and 5 bases from J, the junction kept 7 bases outside the gene matches. Germline V gives CDR1 SGDLS, CDR2 YYNGEE. CDR3 amino acids: CASSGSGTGGHEQYF. As DNA, the CDR3 is TGTGCCAGCAGCGGATCCGGGACAGGGGGACACGAGCAGTACTTC.

DNA for the CDR3: TGTGCCAGCAGCCCACGGACAGGGGGCGATGGCTACACCTTC. Amino acid sequence: CASSPRTGGDGYTF. V usage is TRBV9 and J usage is TRBJ1-2; 11 bases are shared with TRBD1. The CDR3 extends over 14 amino acids. Unmatched junction bases numbered 5, after V lost 4 bases and J lost 6 bases. Looked up from germline, CDR1 is SGDLS and CDR2 is YYNGEE.

The V and J genes are TRBV7-2 and TRBJ2-7, with 10 bases fitting TRBD1. This CDR3 contains 13 residues. The germline CDR1 and CDR2 sequences are SGHTA and FQGNSA. V was pared by 4 bases and J by 7 bases, with 4 bases of the junction left unmatched. The CDR3 DNA reads TGTGCCAGCAGCTGGGACAGGGGACGGGAGCAGTACTTC. Protein product: CASSWDRGREQYF. Drawing the rest from reference TRBV7-2 and TRBJ2-7, the complete variable domain is GAGVSQSPSNKVTEKGKDVELRCDPISGHTALYWYRQSLGQGLEFLIYFQGNSAPDKSGLPSDRFSAERTGGSVSTLTIQRTQQEDSAVYLCASSWDRGREQYFGPGTRLTVT.

This chain links TRBV5-1 with TRBJ2-7, with D possibly being TRBD1 (6 bases). The CDR3 covers 14 residues. V lost 2 bases and J lost 2, with 11 bases in between. The germline CDR1 and CDR2 sequences are SGHRS and YFSETQ. CDR3 DNA sequence: TGCGCCAGCAGCTTCAGGGGTCCCCCCTACGAGCAGTACTTC. It specifies CASSFRGPPYEQYF.

The V gene is TRBV4-2, the J gene TRBJ2-1, with D perhaps TRBD1 (6 bases). The germline V gene has CDR1 LGHNA and CDR2 YNFKEQ. The CDR3 runs to 15 residues. V was clipped by 4 bases and J by 8 bases, with 18 bases between them. This CDR3 is CASSLKMGANDEQFF. In nucleotides, the CDR3 is TGTGCCAGCAGCCTAAAGATGGGGGCTAATGATGAGCAGTTCTTC.

This clone was seen a handful of times. The chain links TRBV27 to TRBJ2-1; 8 bases line up with TRBD2. CDR3 length: 17 amino acids. Per the germline V gene, CDR1 is MNHEY and CDR2 is SMNVEV (reference sequence). V trimming: 5 bases; J trimming: 0 bases; junction bases outside the gene matches: 9. The DNA for the CDR3 is TGTGCCAGCAGTCCAACAGCGGGAGCACTCTCCTACAATGAGCAGTTCTTC. Encoded protein: CASSPTAGALSYNEQFF.

The chain combines TRBV5-8 with TRBJ2-7; D might be TRBD2 (6 bases). Trimming pared 4 bases from V and 2 bases from J, leaving 16 bases between. Germline V CDR1 and CDR2: SGHTS, YDEGEE. CDR3 size: 15 residues. The CDR3 nucleotides are TGTGCCAGCAGCCTTCTTGGTGGAGGGGCCTACGAGCAGTACTTC. Protein: CASSLLGGGAYEQYF.

The V gene is TRBV24-1, the J gene TRBJ1-2; 8 positions match TRBD1. V was pared by 9 bases and J by 8 bases, with 10 bases of the junction left unmatched. Germline V gene sequence: CDR1 KGHDR, CDR2 SFDVKD. CDR3 size: 13 residues. CDR3 sequence: CATGTSGGNGYTF. For the CDR3, the DNA is TGTGCCACCGGAACATCAGGGGGCAACGGCTACACCTTC.

This clone was seen a few times. The chain is built from TRBV30 and TRBJ2-5; possible D gene TRBD1, 5 bases. This CDR3 region has 13 residues. The germline CDR1 and CDR2 sequences are GTSNPN and SVGIG (reference sequence). Trimming took 4 bases from V and 0 from J, leaving 9 bases between them. This CDR3 reads CAWNGADQETQYF. The CDR3 DNA follows: TGTGCCTGGAATGGGGCAGACCAAGAGACCCAGTACTTC.

The rearrangement links TRBV7-8 to TRBJ2-1; TRBD2 aligns across 10 bases. CDR1 is SGHVS and CDR2 is FQNEAQ in the germline V gene. J lost 4 bases, V lost 1 base, and 4 bases had no gene match. The CDR3 length is 16 residues. The CDR3 DNA reads as TGTGCCAGCAGCTTAGAAGGAGCGGGAGGGTACAATGAGCAGTTCTTC. The encoded protein is CASSLEGAGGYNEQFF.

The genes are TRBV9 and TRBJ2-1; a weak D match, TRBD1 (5 bases). This CDR3 comprises 16 residues. Trimming removed 0 bases at V and 6 bases at J, with 16 bases between. The germline gives CDR1 SGDLS, CDR2 YYNGEE. CDR3 in DNA: TGTGCCAGCAGCGTAGCTGGGGCTTCTTTGGGCAATGAGCAGTTCTTC. Encoded protein: CASSVAGASLGNEQFF.